The 8 T cell receptor beta chains in this list originate from one sample, sequenced in a study of blood T cell repertoires in COVID-19. This table comes from immunoSEQ multiplex PCR, and its TCRdb copy is limited to in-frame clones, with some not included. The sample contains about 83,000 clones, about 86% of which appear only once. Sample: peripheral blood. Receptors originate from a woman older than 75 in a cohort sampled during active or convalescent COVID-19.

This chain links TRBV5-8 with TRBJ2-2, with D tentatively TRBD1 (8 bases). V dropped 4 bases and J dropped 6 bases, with 22 bases sitting between them. This CDR3 comprises 17 residues. The germline gives CDR1 SGHTS, CDR2 YDEGEE. CDR3 sequence (DNA): TGTGCCAGCAGCCCGACAGGGGTAGGGACTATCCCCGGGGAGCTGTTTTTT. Translating gives CASSPTGVGTIPGELFF.

This chain joins TRBV12-5 and TRBJ2-2; D not certain. The CDR3 is 14 amino acids. Germline-derived CDR1 and CDR2 are LGHNT and FRNRAP. V lost 3 bases, J lost 8 bases, and 13 bases lay in between. CDR3 in DNA: TGTGCTAGTGGTTTTTCAGTTGGCCGAGGGGAGCTGTTTTTT. Translated: CASGFSVGRGELFF.

This clone was seen just once. The rearrangement links TRBV5-1 to TRBJ2-2; a possible D gene is TRBD1 (7 bases). V lost 3 bases, J lost 2 bases, and 14 bases lay in between. Germline V lookup: CDR1 SGHRS, CDR2 YFSETQ. This CDR3 contains 16 residues. The DNA for the CDR3 is TGCGCCAGCAGCTCCCCAGGGGGGACTAACACCGGGGAGCTGTTTTTT. Its translation is CASSSPGGTNTGELFF.

This chain joins TRBV28 and TRBJ1-3, with a tentative D call TRBD1 (5 bases). Germline V gene data show CDR1 as MDHEN and CDR2 as SYDVKM. This CDR3 is 16 amino acids long. In nucleotides, the CDR3 is TGTGCTGCCGTATCTGCAGGGTTAAGCTCTGGAAACACCATATATTTT. As protein: CAAVSAGLSSGNTIYF. Filled out from reference TRBV28 and TRBJ1-3, the complete variable domain reads DVKVTQSSRYLVKRTGEKVFLECVQDMDHENMFWYRQDPGLGLRLIYFSYDVKMKEKGDIPEGYSVSREKKERFSLILESASTNQTSMYLCAAVSAGLSSGNTIYFGEGSWLTVV.

V is TRBV18 and J is TRBJ2-3; D possibly corresponds to TRBD2 (6 bases). Trimming pared 3 bases from V and 0 bases from J, leaving 22 bases between. This CDR3 comprises 19 residues. Germline V gene data show CDR1 as KGHSH and CDR2 as LQKENI. CDR3: CASSPMGVNSGESTDTQYF. The CDR3 nucleotides are TGTGCCAGCTCACCGATGGGTGTAAATAGCGGAGAGAGCACAGATACGCAGTATTTT.

The chain is built from TRBV5-1 and TRBJ1-1; 7 bases are shared with TRBD1. Germline CDR1 SGHRS, CDR2 YFSETQ. J was trimmed by 4 bases and V by 4 bases; bases with no gene match: 7. CDR3 length: 14 amino acids. The CDR3 nucleotides are TGCGCCAGCAGCGGGCACAGGGGAGGCACTGAAGCTTTCTTT. Its protein product is CASSGHRGGTEAFF.

CDR3 in DNA: TGTGCCAGTAGTATTCAGGCACAGGGGAGCACAGATACGCAGTATTTT. Translating it yields CASSIQAQGSTDTQYF. The chain is built from TRBV19 and TRBJ2-3; 7 nucleotides line up with TRBD1. V lost 3 bases to trimming and J lost 0 bases; unmatched junction nucleotides: 6. The CDR3 length is 16 residues. The germline V gene has CDR1 LNHDA and CDR2 SQIVND (reference sequence).

This clone has just a few counts. This chain uses TRBV19 with TRBJ1-5; the D gene is possibly TRBD1 (6 bases). V was shortened by 6 bases and J by 4 bases, with 25 bases between the two germline ends. Germline assignment: CDR1 LNHDA and CDR2 SQIVND (reference sequence). CDR3 length equals 18 residues. Here the CDR3 reads CASRPPPGRQADNQPQHF. The CDR3 DNA follows: TGTGCCAGTAGACCTCCCCCGGGAAGACAGGCAGATAATCAGCCCCAGCATTTT. Based on the CDR3 plus reference TRBV19 and TRBJ1-5, the full variable domain is DGGITQSPKYLFRKEGQNVTLSCEQNLNHDAMYWYRQDPGQGLRLIYYSQIVNDFQKGDIAEGYSVSREKKESFPLTVTSAQKNPTAFYLCASRPPPGRQADNQPQHFGDGTRLSIL.